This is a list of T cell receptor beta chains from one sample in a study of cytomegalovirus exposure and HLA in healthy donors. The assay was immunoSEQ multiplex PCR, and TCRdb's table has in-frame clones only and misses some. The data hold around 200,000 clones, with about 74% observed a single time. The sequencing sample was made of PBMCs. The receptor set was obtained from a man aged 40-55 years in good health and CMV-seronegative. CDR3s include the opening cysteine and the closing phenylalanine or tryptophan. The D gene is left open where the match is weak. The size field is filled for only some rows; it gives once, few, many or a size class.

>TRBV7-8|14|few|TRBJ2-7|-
CASSLGTLLYEQYF
TGTGCCAGCAGCTTGGGGACTCTTCTCTACGAGCAGTACTTC
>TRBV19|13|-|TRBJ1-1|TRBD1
CASSYTGGTEAFF
TGTGCCAGTAGTTATACAGGGGGCACTGAAGCTTTCTTT
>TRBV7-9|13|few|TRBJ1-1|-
CASSLSAVNRAFF
TGTGCCAGCAGCTTATCAGCGGTGAATCGAGCTTTCTTT
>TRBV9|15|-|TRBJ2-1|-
CASSVEGARRNEQFF
TGTGCCAGCAGCGTAGAAGGGGCGCGGCGCAATGAGCAGTTCTTC
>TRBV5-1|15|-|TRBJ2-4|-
CASSLAEGSKNIQYF
TGCGCCAGCAGCTTGGCGGAGGGCTCCAAAAACATTCAGTACTTC
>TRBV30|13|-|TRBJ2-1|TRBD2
CALTSGTYNEQFF
TGTGCCCTGACTAGCGGGACCTACAATGAGCAGTTCTTC
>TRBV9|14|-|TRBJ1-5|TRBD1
CASSGGTGDQPQHF
TGTGCCAGCAGCGGAGGGACAGGGGATCAGCCCCAGCATTTT
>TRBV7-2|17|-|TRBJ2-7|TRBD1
CASSLGQGSVISYEQYF
TGTGCCAGCAGCTTAGGACAGGGTTCGGTTATTTCCTACGAGCAGTACTTC
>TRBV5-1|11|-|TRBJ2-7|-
CASSSFNEQYF
TGCGCCAGCAGCTCATTCAACGAGCAGTACTTC
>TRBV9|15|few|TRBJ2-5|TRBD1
CASSGGQGAGETQYF
TGTGCCAGCAGCGGCGGACAGGGGGCCGGGGAGACCCAGTACTTC
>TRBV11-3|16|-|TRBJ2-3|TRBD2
CASSSGLAGGKDTQYF
TGTGCCAGCAGCTCGGGACTAGCGGGGGGGAAAGATACGCAGTATTTT
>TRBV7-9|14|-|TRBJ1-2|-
CSSSLVIRGRGYTF
TGTTCCAGCAGCTTAGTGATACGGGGTAGAGGCTACACCTTC
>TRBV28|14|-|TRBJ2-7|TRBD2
CASNPSGRNYEQYF
TGTGCCAGCAACCCTAGCGGGAGGAACTACGAGCAGTACTTC
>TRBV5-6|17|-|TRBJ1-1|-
CASSLEIIRGIGTEAFF
TGTGCCAGCAGCTTGGAAATAATAAGGGGAATAGGGACTGAAGCTTTCTTT
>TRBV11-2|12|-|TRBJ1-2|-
CASALPARGYTF
TGTGCCAGCGCCCTCCCGGCGCGGGGCTACACCTTC
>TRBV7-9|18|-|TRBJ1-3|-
CSSSQVAEGLQSGNTIYF
TGTTCCAGCAGTCAGGTGGCGGAGGGGCTACAGTCTGGAAACACCATATATTTT
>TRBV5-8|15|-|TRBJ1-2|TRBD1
CASSRGQWLVYGYTF
TGTGCCAGCAGCCGGGGACAGTGGCTCGTCTATGGCTACACCTTC
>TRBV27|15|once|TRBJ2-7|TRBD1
CASSPSGQGLNEQYF
TGTGCCAGCAGTCCCTCGGGACAGGGTCTGAACGAGCAGTACTTC
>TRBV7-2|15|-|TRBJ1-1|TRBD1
CASSSPGQGPFGAFF
TGTGCCAGCAGCTCTCCCGGACAGGGGCCCTTCGGGGCTTTCTTT
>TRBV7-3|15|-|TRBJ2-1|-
CASSSLAARGDEQFF
TGTGCCAGCAGCTCCTTAGCGGCCAGGGGGGATGAGCAGTTCTTC
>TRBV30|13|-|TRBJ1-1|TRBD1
CAWSVGTGSEAFF
TGTGCCTGGAGTGTGGGGACAGGGTCTGAAGCTTTCTTT
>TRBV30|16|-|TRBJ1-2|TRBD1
CASTGTGAPYSEGYTF
TGTGCCTCTACCGGGACAGGGGCCCCCTATTCGGAAGGCTACACCTTC